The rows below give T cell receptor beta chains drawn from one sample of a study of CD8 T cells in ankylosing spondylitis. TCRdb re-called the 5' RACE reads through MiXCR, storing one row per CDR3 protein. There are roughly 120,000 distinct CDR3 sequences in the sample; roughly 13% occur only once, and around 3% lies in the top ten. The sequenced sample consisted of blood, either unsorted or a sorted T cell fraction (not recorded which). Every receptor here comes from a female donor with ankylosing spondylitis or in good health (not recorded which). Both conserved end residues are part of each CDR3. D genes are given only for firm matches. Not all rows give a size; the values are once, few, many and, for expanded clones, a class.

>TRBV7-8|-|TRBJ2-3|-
TGTGCCAGCAGCTTAGCAAGGACAGATACGCAGTATTTT
CASSLARTDTQYF
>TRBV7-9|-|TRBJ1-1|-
TGTGCCAGCAGCCCGGCTACAAGTTGGCGCACTGAAGCTTTCTTT
CASSPATSWRTEAFF
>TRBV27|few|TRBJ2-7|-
TGTGCCAGCAGTCCGATATCTCAGGGGACTACAGACGAGCAGTACTTC
CASSPISQGTTDEQYF
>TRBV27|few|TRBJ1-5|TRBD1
TGTGCCAGCAGGATGACAGGGTGGCAGCCCCAGCATTTT
CASRMTGWQPQHF
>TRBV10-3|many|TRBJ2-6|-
TGTGCCACCGCCTGGACCTCTGGGGCCAACGTCCTGACTTTC
CATAWTSGANVLTF
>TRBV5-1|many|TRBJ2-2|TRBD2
TGCGCCAGCAGCTTGACTAGCGGGGTGAACACCGGGGAGCTGTTTTTT
CASSLTSGVNTGELFF
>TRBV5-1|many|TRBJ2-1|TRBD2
TGCGCCAGCAGCGCCGGGACTAGCGGGGGGGCCGGTAATGAGCAGTTCTTC
CASSAGTSGGAGNEQFF
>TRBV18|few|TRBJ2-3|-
TGTGCCAGCTCACCACCGTCCCTCACAGATACGCAGTATTTT
CASSPPSLTDTQYF
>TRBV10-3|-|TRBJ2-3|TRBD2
TGTGCCATCAGTGTCGGTAGCGGGAGGGAGACAGATACGCAGTATTTT
CAISVGSGRETDTQYF
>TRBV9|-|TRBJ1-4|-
TGTGCCAGCAGCGTAGGGCCGGGGTTATATGAAAAACTGTTTTTT
CASSVGPGLYEKLFF
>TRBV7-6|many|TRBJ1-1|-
TGTGCCAGCAGCTTAGAGGGGGGGATGAACACTGAAGCTTTCTTT
CASSLEGGMNTEAFF
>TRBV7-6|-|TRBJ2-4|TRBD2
TGTGCCAGCAGCTATTATGGGACAGGGGACAGCGGACTAGCGGGACTAGCCAAAAACATTCAGTACTTC
CASSYYGTGDSGLAGLAKNIQYF
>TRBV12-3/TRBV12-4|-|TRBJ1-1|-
TGTGCCAGCAGTATGACAGTATCCACTGAAGCTTTCTTT
CASSMTVSTEAFF
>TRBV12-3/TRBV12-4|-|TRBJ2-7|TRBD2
TGTGCCAGCAGTCCCCGGATTAGCGGGGCCTACGAGCAGTACTTC
CASSPRISGAYEQYF
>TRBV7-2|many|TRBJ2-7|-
TGTGCCAGCAGCTCTAGCCGCTACGAGCAGTACTTC
CASSSSRYEQYF
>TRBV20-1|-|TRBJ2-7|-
TGCAGTGCTAGAGATCCACAGGCCTACGAGCAGTACTTC
CSARDPQAYEQYF
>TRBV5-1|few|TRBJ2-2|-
TGCGCCAGCAGCTTGGCCCCCTCTCCAACCGGGGAGCTGTTTTTT
CASSLAPSPTGELFF
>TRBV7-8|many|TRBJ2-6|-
TGTGCCAGCATTAGCAGCTCTGGGGCCAACGTCCTGACTTTC
CASISSSGANVLTF
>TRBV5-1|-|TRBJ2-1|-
TGCGCCAGCAGCGCCGGTACCTACAATGAGCAGTTCTTC
CASSAGTYNEQFF
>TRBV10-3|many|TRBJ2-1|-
TGTGCCATCAGTGGACTGGCGGGACAACTCAATGAGCAGTTCTTC
CAISGLAGQLNEQFF
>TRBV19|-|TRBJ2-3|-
TGTGCCAGTAGTCTTCAGGACGTGGAGGATACGCAGTATTTT
CASSLQDVEDTQYF
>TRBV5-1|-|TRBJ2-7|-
TGCGCCAGCAGCTCCGGGGGAAACTACGAGCAGTACTTC
CASSSGGNYEQYF
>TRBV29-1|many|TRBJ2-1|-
TGCAGCGTTGAAACGGATCGGCGGGTCACCTACAATGAGCAGTTCTTC
CSVETDRRVTYNEQFF
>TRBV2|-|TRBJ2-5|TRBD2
TGTGCCAGCAGTGTGCAGCGGGGGGGCCGAGAGACCCAGTACTTC
CASSVQRGGRETQYF
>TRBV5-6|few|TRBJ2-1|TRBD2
TGTGCCAGCAGCTTAAGGCGGGGGGAATCCTACAATGAGCAGTTCTTC
CASSLRRGESYNEQFF
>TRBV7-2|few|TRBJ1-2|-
TGTGCCAGCAGCTTAGTTGCAGGGGTGGGCTATGGCTACACCTTC
CASSLVAGVGYGYTF
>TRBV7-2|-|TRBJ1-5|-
TGTGCCAGCAGCTTCGACACGGGGCGGGAGCAGCCCCAGCATTTT
CASSFDTGREQPQHF
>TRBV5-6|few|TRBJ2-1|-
TGTGCCAGCAGCTGGGACAATGAGCAGTTCTTC
CASSWDNEQFF
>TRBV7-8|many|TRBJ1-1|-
TGTGCCAGCAGCTTATACGCCAGGGGAGGTAGAACGAACACTGAAGCTTTCTTT
CASSLYARGGRTNTEAFF
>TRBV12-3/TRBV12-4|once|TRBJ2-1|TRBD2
TGTGCCAGCAGTTTTGGCGGGGGGGCCAATGAGCAGTTCTTC
CASSFGGGANEQFF
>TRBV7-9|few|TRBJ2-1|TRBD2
TGTGCCAGCAGCTTAGATATAGCGGGAGGGACTTGGCATGAGCAGTTCTTC
CASSLDIAGGTWHEQFF
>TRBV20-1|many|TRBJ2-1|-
TGCAGTGCTAGACTAGAGGAGCAGTTCTTC
CSARLEEQFF
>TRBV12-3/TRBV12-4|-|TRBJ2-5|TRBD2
TGTGCCAGCAGTCAGCGGGGGGATCAAGAGACCCAGTACTTC
CASSQRGDQETQYF
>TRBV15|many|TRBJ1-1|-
TGTGCCACCAGCAGAGGGGCAGGGACTGAAGCTTTCTTT
CATSRGAGTEAFF
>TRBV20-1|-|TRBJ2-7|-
TGCAGTGCTAGATGGGGTACCTACGAGCAGTACTTC
CSARWGTYEQYF
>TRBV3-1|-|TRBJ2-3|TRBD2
TGTGCCTCCAGCCAAGATCTTGGAATAGCGGGGTCACAAGGAGATACGCAGTATTTT
CASSQDLGIAGSQGDTQYF
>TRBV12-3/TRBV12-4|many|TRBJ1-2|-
TGTGCCAGCAGCCTAGACCCATCGGGAGGCTACACCTTC
CASSLDPSGGYTF
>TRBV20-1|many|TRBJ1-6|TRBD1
TGCAGTGCTAGAGATTTCCGGACAGGGGACACACCCCTCCACTTT
CSARDFRTGDTPLHF
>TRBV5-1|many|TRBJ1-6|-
TGCGCCAGCAGCTTGGGACAGGAGTATTCACCCCTCCACTTT
CASSLGQEYSPLHF
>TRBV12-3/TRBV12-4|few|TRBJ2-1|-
TGTGCCAGCAGTTTAGGGTGGGGGGCGGATGAGCAGTTCTTC
CASSLGWGADEQFF
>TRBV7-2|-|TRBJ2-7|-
TGTGCCAGCTCAGCTTATTTGGGCTACGAGCAGTACTTC
CASSAYLGYEQYF
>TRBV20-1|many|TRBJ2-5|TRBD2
TGCAGTGCTCCCACCGCGGGAGTAGAGACCCAGTACTTC
CSAPTAGVETQYF
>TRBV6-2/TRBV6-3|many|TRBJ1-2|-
TGTGCCAGCAGAACAGAGGAAGCTAACTATGGCTACACCTTC
CASRTEEANYGYTF
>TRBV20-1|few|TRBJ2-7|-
TGCAGTGCTAGCCCTGGGTCAGCCTACGAGCAGTACTTC
CSASPGSAYEQYF
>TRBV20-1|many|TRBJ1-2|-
TGCAGTGCTAGAGATTTCAGAGCCTATGGCTACACCTTC
CSARDFRAYGYTF
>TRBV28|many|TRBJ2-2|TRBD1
TGTGCCAGCAGTTCCGGTGGGACAGGGAACACCGGGGAGCTGTTTTTT
CASSSGGTGNTGELFF
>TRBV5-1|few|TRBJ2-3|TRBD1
TGCGCCAGCAGGGGTACAGGGGTCCACACAGATACGCAGTATTTT
CASRGTGVHTDTQYF
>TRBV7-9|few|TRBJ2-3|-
TGTGCCAGCACGTATTGGGGGGCGGCTCGCACAGATACGCAGTATTTT
CASTYWGAARTDTQYF
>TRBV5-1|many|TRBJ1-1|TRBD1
TGCGCCAGCACCACCGTCGACAGGGTCACTGAAGCTTTCTTT
CASTTVDRVTEAFF
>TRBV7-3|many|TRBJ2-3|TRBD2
TGTGCCAGCAGTCTTAGCGGGGGGACTTCTTCTACGCAGTATTTT
CASSLSGGTSSTQYF
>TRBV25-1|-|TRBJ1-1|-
TGTGCCAGCAGTGATAATGAGCCGAAAAGCGGGCTGAACACTGAAGCTTTCTTT
CASSDNEPKSGLNTEAFF